This T cell receptor beta chain stems from a study of OX40 agonist ivuxolimab in advanced cancers. Overall study: Ivuxolimab is an agonistic anti-OX40 (CD134) antibody, and patients were treated with it.

Whole-study results and caveats: Expanded clones tended on average to be more numerous among CD8+ T cells than CD4+. Among the lowest peripheral clonal expansion occurred in 0.1-3.0 mg/kg partial responders.

The CDR3 is 15 amino acids. Trimming took 7 bases from V and 2 from J, leaving 17 bases between them. Germline V gene data show CDR1 as MNHNS and CDR2 as SASEGT. About this clone: Its antigen is undetermined.

The sampling schedule covered blood at baseline, cycle 4 day 1, and cycle 7 day 1. The assay was immunoSEQ multiplex PCR, and TCRdb's table has in-frame clones only and misses some. The sample yields about 67,000 clones, about 84% seen once. The V gene is TRBV6-1, the J gene TRBJ1-2; no firm D call. This specimen consisted of CD4+ or CD8+ T cells sorted from blood, obtained in a trial of the OX40 agonist ivuxolimab. The TCR was taken from an adult with an advanced solid tumor such as melanoma, head and neck, liver or kidney cancer. The CDR3 spells CASNRIESLNYGYTF. As DNA, the CDR3 is TGTGCCAGCAACCGAATAGAGTCCCTAAACTATGGCTACACCTTC.